The subject of this entry is one T cell receptor (beta chain). The sample is drawn from a study of cytomegalovirus exposure and HLA in healthy donors. Study context: A prior analysis found about 110 million unique TCR beta sequences from 150 million to 200 million T cells.

J was trimmed by 1 base and V by 8 bases; bases with no gene match: 11. The CDR3 has 16 amino acids. Germline V gives CDR1 SNHLY, CDR2 FYNNEI. The PCR had 60 Vbeta and 13 Jbeta primers. The repertoire was sequenced with immunoSEQ multiplex PCR; TCRdb's copy has only in-frame clones and lacks some. The table has approximately 150,000 clones, roughly 80% seen once; the top ten hold 2.5% to 3.5%. The chain carries TRBV2 and TRBJ2-5; 9 bases are a match to TRBD2. This clonotype was obtained from a male donor in good health and CMV-seronegative. Sequenced material: PBMCs. The CDR3 coding sequence is TGTGCCAGCGGCCCCGGGACTAGCTGGGGCCAAGAGACCCAGTACTTC. Translating it yields CASGPGTSWGQETQYF. Complete variable domain (other parts from reference TRBV2 and TRBJ2-5): EPEVTQTPSHQVTQMGQEVILRCVPISNHLYFYWYRQILGQKVEFLVSFYNNEISEKSEIFDDQFSVERPDGSNFTLKIRSTKLEDSAMYFCASGPGTSWGQETQYFGPGTRLLVL.